This T cell receptor beta chain was captured by sequencing in a study of T cell changes during pregnancy in multiple sclerosis. The protocol was immunoSEQ multiplex PCR, while the TCRdb copy is restricted to in-frame clones and leaves out a portion. Of fewer than 65,000 clones in the sample, roughly 95% were seen once. The CDR3 consists of 13 residues. V lost 5 bases to trimming and J lost 5 bases, with 10 bases between them. Germline CDR1 reads MNHEY; CDR2 reads SVGAGI. The chain joins TRBV6-5 to TRBJ1-5, with TRBD1 as a possible D gene (6 bases). This receptor was taken from a female donor with multiple sclerosis, enrolled in a pregnancy study. The source material was CD4+ T cells from peripheral blood mononuclear cells, sampled in the third trimester of pregnancy. CDR3 region: CASSRDRYQPQHF. Here the CDR3 DNA reads TGTGCCAGCAGTCGAGACAGGTATCAGCCCCAGCATTTT.